Below, one T cell receptor beta chain is given with its context. These data belong to a study of T cell responses to AZD1222 COVID-19 vaccine. The CDR3 covers 23 residues. Germline loops: CDR1 SGHRS, CDR2 YFSETQ. Losses at the gene ends were 2 bases for V and 0 bases for J; bases not matched to a gene: 16. Profiled with immunoSEQ multiplex PCR; TCRdb holds only in-frame clones, not every one. This sample carries approximately 150,000 clones, 91% of them seen once, and the ten largest clones take approximately 1.2%. This sequence joins TRBV5-1 and TRBJ2-6; 14 bases line up with TRBD2. The clonotype was recovered from an adult who received the AZD1222 COVID-19 vaccine. Sequencing used peripheral blood, obtained 28 days after the second AZD1222 dose. In DNA form, the CDR3 reads TGCGCCAGCAGCTTAGGATTCGCCGTGGGACTAGCGGGAGACTACTCTGGGGCCAACGTCCTGACTTTC. Protein product: CASSLGFAVGLAGDYSGANVLTF.